These 13 T cell receptor beta chains were all obtained from the same sample, sequenced in a study of response to subunit inactivated influenza vaccine. TCRdb processed the RT-PCR reads anew with MiXCR; each CDR3 protein has one entry. The sample contains about 480,000 distinct CDR3 sequences, approximately 24% of which appear only once. The sequencing used CD4+ T cells sorted from PBMCs, collected 5 to 6 days after vaccination. The origin of the receptors is a middle-aged man who received an inactivated influenza vaccine.

The chain couples TRBV27 to TRBJ1-4, with 10 bases identical to TRBD1. The germline gives CDR1 MNHEY, CDR2 SMNVEV (reference sequence). The CDR3 contains 16 residues. With V trimmed by 0 bases and J by 7 bases, 5 bases remained unmatched. CDR3 coding DNA: TGTGCCAGCAGTTTATCGGATGGGACAGGGGTTGAAAAACTGTTTTTT. This sequence encodes CASSLSDGTGVEKLFF.

The chain links TRBV20-1 to TRBJ2-3; 7 bases line up with TRBD2. The CDR3 has 16 residues. Losses at the gene ends were 4 bases for V and 0 bases for J; bases not matched to a gene: 10. CDR1 is DFQATT, CDR2 SNEGSKA, per germline (reference sequence). The CDR3 protein is CSAIWGRERSTDTQYF. CDR3 DNA sequence: TGCAGTGCTATTTGGGGGAGGGAGAGGAGCACAGATACGCAGTATTTT.

V gene TRBV6-1 combines with J gene TRBJ1-4; no reliable D call. V was cut by 6 bases and J by 2 bases, with 10 bases left in between. CDR1 is MNHNS, CDR2 SASEGT, per germline. The CDR3 has 14 residues. CDR3 in amino acids: CASRMDATNEKLFF. The CDR3 nucleotides are TGTGCCAGCAGGATGGATGCCACTAATGAAAAACTGTTTTTT.

This clonotype was counted ten times or more. The J gene is TRBJ2-1, the V gene TRBV12-3 or TRBV12-4; TRBD1 matches at 7 bases. V lost 5 bases and J lost 7; bases outside the gene matches: 8. The CDR3 runs 14 residues. In DNA, the CDR3 is TGTGCCAGCAGTACCGGGACAGCCATAAATGAGCAGTTCTTC. Translation: CASSTGTAINEQFF.

The gene calls are TRBV3-1 and TRBJ2-1, with 8 positions matching TRBD2. This CDR3 is built from 15 residues. V lost 2 bases and J lost 12; bases outside the gene matches: 12. CDR1 is LGHDT, CDR2 YNNKEL, per germline (reference sequence). CDR3 nucleotide sequence: TGTGCCAGCAGCCAACGTGGGACTAGGCGGGGCGGGCAGTTCTTC. Protein sequence: CASSQRGTRRGGQFF.

The chain is built from TRBV10-3 and TRBJ2-7; 15 bases fit TRBD2. The CDR3 extends over 14 amino acids. Trimming removed 6 bases from V and 3 bases from J; junction bases left unmatched: 0. Germline CDR1 is ENHRY and CDR2 is SYGVKD. The CDR3 DNA is TGTGCCATCAGGGGACTAGCGGGGGGCTACGAGCAGTACTTC. Translated, it gives CAIRGLAGGYEQYF.

The chain couples TRBV15 to TRBJ2-5; 9 nucleotides align to TRBD2. CDR1 is LNHNV and CDR2 is YYDKDF in the germline V gene (reference sequence). The V and J ends lost 0 bases and 5 bases, in that order; junction bases with no gene match: 4. This CDR3 comprises 15 residues. DNA for the CDR3: TGTGCCACCAGCAGAGATGGACTAGCGAGGGAGACCCAGTACTTC. It encodes CATSRDGLARETQYF.

Many counts were recorded for this clonotype. This rearrangement joins TRBV12-3 or TRBV12-4 to TRBJ2-2; 9 bases match TRBD2. The J segment lost 3 bases and the V segment lost 7 bases, leaving 3 bases of the junction unmatched. The CDR3 totals 14 residues. DNA for the CDR3: TGTGCCAGCACCCTAGCGGGGTACACCGGGGAGCTGTTTTTT. The encoded protein is CASTLAGYTGELFF.

This clonotype was seen more than once but under ten times. The chain joins TRBV29-1 to TRBJ2-7; tentatively, D is TRBD2 (5 bases). Trimming shortened V by 2 bases and J by 5 bases, and 13 bases separated the two germline ends. The CDR3 spans 13 residues. Germline values: CDR1 SQVTM, CDR2 ANQGSEA. The chain's CDR3 is CSVESGVYNEQYF. The CDR3 nucleotides are TGCAGCGTTGAATCCGGGGTGTATAACGAGCAGTACTTC.

This clonotype was recorded a few times. The chain links TRBV11-2 to TRBJ1-6, with 8 bases aligning to TRBD1. CDR3 length: 15 amino acids. Losses at the gene ends were 5 bases for V and 9 bases for J; bases not matched to a gene: 9. Germline V gene lookup returns CDR1 SGHAT and CDR2 FQNNGV. As DNA, the CDR3 is TGTGCCAGCAGCGGAAGGACAGGGCCTAGTTCACCCCTCCACTTT. Translated: CASSGRTGPSSPLHF. The full variable domain, its missing parts supplied by reference TRBV11-2 and TRBJ1-6, is EAGVAQSPRYKIIEKRQSVAFWCNPISGHATLYWYQQILGQGPKLLIQFQNNGVVDDSQLPKDRFSAERLKGVDSTLKIQPAKLEDSAVYLCASSGRTGPSSPLHFGNGTRLTVT.

This clonotype was counted a few times. The chain joins TRBV20-1 to TRBJ2-3, with D tentatively TRBD1 (6 bases). Germline V lookup: CDR1 DFQATT, CDR2 SNEGSKA (reference sequence). The CDR3 is 13 residues long. V was trimmed by 6 bases and J by 3 bases, leaving 13 bases between them. CDR3 in DNA: TGCAGTGCGTGGACGGGACAAACAGATACGCAGTATTTT. It specifies CSAWTGQTDTQYF.

This clonotype was counted a few times. The chain combines TRBV7-2 with TRBJ2-1; D might be TRBD2 (5 bases). Germline V lookup: CDR1 SGHTA, CDR2 FQGNSA. This CDR3 has 13 residues. DNA of the CDR3: TGTGTCAGTACGCGGGCGTCCTACAATGAGCAGTTCTTC. Amino acids: CVSTRASYNEQFF.

This clonotype came up a few times. The CDR3 spells CAISESGSSGAFSNEQFF. The CDR3 coding sequence is TGTGCCATCAGTGAGTCTGGGTCTAGCGGGGCCTTCAGCAATGAGCAGTTCTTC. The rearrangement links TRBV10-3 to TRBJ2-1; TRBD2 agrees at 9 bases. With 0 bases clipped from V and 6 bases from J, the junction kept 12 bases outside the gene matches. The CDR3 sequence is 18 residues long. In germline, CDR1 is ENHRY, CDR2 SYGVKD.